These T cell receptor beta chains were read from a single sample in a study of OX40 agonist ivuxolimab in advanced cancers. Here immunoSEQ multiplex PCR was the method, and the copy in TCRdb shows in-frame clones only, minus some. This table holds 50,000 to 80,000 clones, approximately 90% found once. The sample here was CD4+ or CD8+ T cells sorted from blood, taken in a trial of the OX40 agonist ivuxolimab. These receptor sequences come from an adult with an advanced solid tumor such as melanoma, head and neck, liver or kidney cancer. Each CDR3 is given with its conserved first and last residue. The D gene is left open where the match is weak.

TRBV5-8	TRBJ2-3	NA	TGTGCCAGCAGCTTGGGGGCACGTCCTAGCACAGATACGCAGTATTTT	CASSLGARPSTDTQYF
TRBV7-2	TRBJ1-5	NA	TGTGCCAGCAGCTTACAGGGTAATCAGCCCCAGCATTTT	CASSLQGNQPQHF
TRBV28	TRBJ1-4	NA	TGTGCCAGCAGTTTTGTTTTTGGGACGGACAATGAAAAACTGTTTTTT	CASSFVFGTDNEKLFF
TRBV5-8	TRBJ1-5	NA	TGTGCCAGCAGCTTGGGGCAGGGCCTCAATCAGCCCCAGCATTTT	CASSLGQGLNQPQHF
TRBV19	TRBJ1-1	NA	TGTGCCATCTCACAGGGAGAAACTGAAGCTTTCTTT	CAISQGETEAFF
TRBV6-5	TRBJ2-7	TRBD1	TGTGCCAGCAGTCTCTCGGGACAGGGTAACGAGCAGTACTTC	CASSLSGQGNEQYF
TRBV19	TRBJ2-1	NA	TGTGCCAGTAGTCCCAGTGGACAGTACAATGAGCAGTTCTTC	CASSPSGQYNEQFF
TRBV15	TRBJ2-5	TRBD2	TGTGCCACCAGCACCCGGCTAGCGGGAGGGTTAGAGACCCAGTACTTC	CATSTRLAGGLETQYF
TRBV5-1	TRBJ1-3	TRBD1	TGCGCCAGCAGCCAGACAGGGGTCTCTGGAAACACCATATATTTT	CASSQTGVSGNTIYF
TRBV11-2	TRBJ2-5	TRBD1	TGTGCCAGCAGCTCTACCGAGGGGGCCGGGGAGACCCAGTACTTC	CASSSTEGAGETQYF
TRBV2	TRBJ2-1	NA	TGTGCCAGCAGTGATACTAGGCCCGCCTCCAATGAGCAGTTCTTC	CASSDTRPASNEQFF
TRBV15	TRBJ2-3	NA	TGTGCCACCAGCCCCCGGACCCCGATTTTGGGGCTCACAGATACGCAGTATTTT	CATSPRTPILGLTDTQYF
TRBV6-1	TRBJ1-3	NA	TGTGCCAGCAGCGGACTGACCTCTGGAAACACCATATATTTT	CASSGLTSGNTIYF
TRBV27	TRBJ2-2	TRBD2	TGTGCCAGCAGTTTTTTTGCGGGGGGTGGCACCGGGGAGCTGTTTTTT	CASSFFAGGGTGELFF
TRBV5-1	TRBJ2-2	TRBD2	TGCGCCAGCAGCCCGGGACTAGCGGGATTGAGCAACACCGGGGAGCTGTTTTTT	CASSPGLAGLSNTGELFF
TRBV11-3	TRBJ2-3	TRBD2	TGTGCCAGCAGATTTACCGGGACTAGCGGGAGCCGAGGAGATACGCAGTATTTT	CASRFTGTSGSRGDTQYF
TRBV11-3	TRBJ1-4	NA	TGTGCCAGCAGCCAGGAGGATATGGAAAAACTGTTTTTT	CASSQEDMEKLFF
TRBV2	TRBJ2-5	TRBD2	TGTGCCAGCAGTGAAGGTAGCGGGAGGCCGTGGGAGACCCAGTACTTC	CASSEGSGRPWETQYF
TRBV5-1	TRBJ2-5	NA	TGCGCCAGCAGCTCGGTAAGGGCCCAAGAGACCCAGTACTTC	CASSSVRAQETQYF
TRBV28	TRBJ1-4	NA	TGTGCCAGCAGTATTCCTGCAACTAATGAAAAATTGTTTTTT	CASSIPATNEKLFF
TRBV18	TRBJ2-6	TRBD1	TGTGCCAGCTCACGACAGGGGACTGGGGCCAACGTCCTGACTTTC	CASSRQGTGANVLTF
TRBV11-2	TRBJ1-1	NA	TGTGCCAGCAGCTTATCCACTGAAGCTTTCTTT	CASSLSTEAFF
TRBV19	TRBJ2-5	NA	TGTGCCAGTAGTATTGGGGGGGAGACCCAGTACTTC	CASSIGGETQYF
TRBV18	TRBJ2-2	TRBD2	TGTGCCAACCCACCGGCGGCTAGCGGAGAAAACACCGGGGAGCTGTTTTTT	CANPPAASGENTGELFF
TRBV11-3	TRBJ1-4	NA	TGTGCCAGCAGCTTCGGGGTTGGGGGAAAACTGTTTTTT	CASSFGVGGKLFF